This record covers a single T cell receptor beta chain. The repertoire was sequenced with immunoSEQ multiplex PCR; TCRdb's copy has only in-frame clones and lacks some. Here the sample spans some 280,000 clones, about nine tenths being singletons. The data were obtained in a study of blood T cell repertoires in COVID-19. Study at large: Both acute and convalescent COVID-19 samples were obtained from the United States, Italy and Spain.

The CDR3 loop spans 15 amino acids. CDR1 is SGHAT, CDR2 FQNNGV, per germline. V dropped 5 bases and J dropped 1; count of bases not matched to a gene: 6. The rearrangement joins TRBV11-2 to TRBJ1-1, with 8 bases matching TRBD1. Sequencing used peripheral blood. This TCR derives from a woman aged 30 to 39 with active or convalescent COVID-19. Here the CDR3 reads CASSPRQGRNTEAFF. The DNA of the CDR3 is TGTGCCAGCAGCCCGCGACAGGGGCGGAACACTGAAGCTTTCTTT. Drawing the rest from reference TRBV11-2 and TRBJ1-1, the complete variable domain is EAGVAQSPRYKIIEKRQSVAFWCNPISGHATLYWYQQILGQGPKLLIQFQNNGVVDDSQLPKDRFSAERLKGVDSTLKIQPAKLEDSAVYLCASSPRQGRNTEAFFGQGTRLTVV.